Following are 9 T cell receptor beta chains from one sample sequenced in a study of cytomegalovirus exposure and HLA in healthy donors. The PCR used 60 Vbeta and 13 Jbeta primers. Sequenced by immunoSEQ multiplex PCR; TCRdb stores in-frame clones only, minus some. The table has under 200,000 clones, around three quarters seen once. Sequenced material: PBMCs. The receptors were sampled from a woman aged 25 to 39 in good health and CMV-seropositive.

The chain carries TRBV5-1 and TRBJ1-4; 8 bases align to TRBD1. This CDR3 has 15 amino acids. CDR1 is SGHRS and CDR2 is YFSETQ in the germline V gene. The junction had 4 bases not matched to a gene; V was cut back by 4 bases and J by 2 bases. The CDR3 protein is CASSHNRGTNEKLFF. DNA for the CDR3: TGCGCCAGCAGCCATAACAGGGGGACTAATGAAAAACTGTTTTTT.

The V and J genes are TRBV11-2 and TRBJ2-3; D not certain. The germline V gene has CDR1 SGHAT and CDR2 FQNNGV. Trimming stripped 11 bases from V and 2 bases from J, with 14 bases between. The CDR3 is 13 amino acids. The CDR3 reads CAGTSSPTDTQYF. Written as DNA, the CDR3 is TGTGCCGGCACCTCTTCCCCCACAGATACGCAGTATTTT.

This chain connects TRBV18 to TRBJ2-5; 9 positions match TRBD2. Germline CDR1 KGHSH, CDR2 LQKENI. The CDR3 loop spans 16 amino acids. V lost 3 bases to trimming and J lost 3 bases; unmatched junction nucleotides: 8. The CDR3 nucleotides are TGTGCCAGCTCACCGCGCGTACTAGCGGGCGAAGAGACCCAGTACTTC. Its protein is CASSPRVLAGEETQYF.

The chain has TRBV7-6 and TRBJ2-6; D remains unclear. The CDR3 length is 16 residues. Germline assignment: CDR1 SGHVS and CDR2 FNYEAQ. Trimming cost V 0 bases and J 0 bases, with 6 bases left between them. Here the CDR3 reads CASSLAASSGANVLTF. The DNA of the CDR3 is TGTGCCAGCAGCTTAGCCGCGAGCTCTGGGGCCAACGTCCTGACTTTC. The whole variable domain, remainder taken from reference TRBV7-6 and TRBJ2-6, is GAGVSQSPRYKVTKRGQDVALRCDPISGHVSLYWYRQALGQGPEFLTYFNYEAQQDKSGLPNDRFSAERPEGSISTLTIQRTEQRDSAMYRCASSLAASSGANVLTFGAGSRLTVL.

The CDR3: CASSLGTEAFF. The CDR3 DNA sequence: TGTGCCAGCAGCCTCGGTACTGAAGCTTTCTTT. The J gene is TRBJ1-1, the V gene TRBV14; D is uncertain. V was trimmed by 4 bases and J by 5 bases, leaving 5 bases between them. CDR1 and CDR2 from the germline V gene are SGHDN and FVKESK. The CDR3 sequence is 11 residues long.

The V call is TRBV13, the J call TRBJ2-7; tentatively, D is TRBD2 (5 bases). Trimming took off 5 bases at V and 0 bases at J, with 14 bases between the two ends. The CDR3 runs to 15 residues. In germline, CDR1 is PRHDT, CDR2 FYEKMQ (reference sequence). As DNA, the CDR3 is TGTGCCAGCAGCCACCGCCCCACTAGCTCCTACGAGCAGTACTTC. Protein: CASSHRPTSSYEQYF.

This clone was found a few times. The chain links TRBV5-4 to TRBJ2-1; possible D gene TRBD2, 5 bases. The CDR3 contains 12 residues. Germline lookup yields CDR1 SGHNT and CDR2 YYREEE (reference sequence). The V and J ends lost 6 bases and 5 bases respectively, with 9 bases between them. The CDR3 nucleotides read TGTGCCAGCATGGACTTACACAATGAGCAGTTCTTC. It yields the protein CASMDLHNEQFF. The full variable domain, rest sourced from reference TRBV5-4 and TRBJ2-1, is ETGVTQSPTHLIKTRGQQVTLRCSSQSGHNTVSWYQQALGQGPQFIFQYYREEENGRGNFPPRFSGLQFPNYSSELNVNALELDDSALYLCASMDLHNEQFFGPGTRLTVL.

The chain combines TRBV7-9 with TRBJ2-3, with a tentative D call TRBD1 (6 bases). The CDR3 extends over 17 amino acids. Germline CDR1 SEHNR, CDR2 FQNEAQ (reference sequence). V lost 4 bases, J lost 2 bases, and 19 bases lay in between. CDR3 DNA: TGTGCCAGCAGCTACCCCATTGGGGGCGGCTTCACAGATACGCAGTATTTT. Encoded protein: CASSYPIGGGFTDTQYF. The whole variable domain, remainder taken from reference TRBV7-9 and TRBJ2-3, is DTGVSQNPRHKITKRGQNVTFRCDPISEHNRLYWYRQTLGQGPEFLTYFQNEAQLEKSRLLSDRFSAERPKGSFSTLEIQRTEQGDSAMYLCASSYPIGGGFTDTQYFGPGTRLTVL.

This clone was seen a handful of times. The chain couples TRBV4-2 to TRBJ2-2; 10 bases line up with TRBD2. This CDR3 region has 15 residues. V shed 2 bases, J shed 7 bases, and the junction held 4 bases outside the gene matches. Germline-derived CDR1 and CDR2 are LGHNA and YNFKEQ. CDR3 sequence reads: CASSQSSGRVGELFF. CDR3 coding DNA: TGTGCCAGCAGCCAATCGAGCGGGAGGGTCGGGGAGCTGTTTTTT.